A selection of T cell receptor beta chains follows, all from one sample in a study of blood T cell repertoires in COVID-19. The assay was immunoSEQ multiplex PCR, and TCRdb's table has in-frame clones only and misses some. The sample comprises over 70,000 clones, 76% of which are singletons, and approximately 6.8% rests with the top ten. Material: peripheral blood. The source of these receptors is a man aged 65-85 years with acute or convalescent COVID-19. Each CDR3 is given with its conserved first and last residue. A D gene is named only where the DNA matches it firmly. Rows may omit the clone size; those that give it use once, few, many or a size class.

j_gene,abundance,len,d_gene,v_gene,CDR3nt,CDR3aa
TRBJ2-2,few,16,.,TRBV19,TGTGCCAGTAGTATGTTGTGGCAGGGAAGCGACGGGGAGCTGTTTTTT,CASSMLWQGSDGELFF
TRBJ1-1,few,15,.,TRBV27,TGTGCCAGCAGTTTAACCTCCAGGGGGAACACTGAAGCTTTCTTT,CASSLTSRGNTEAFF
TRBJ1-5,.,15,.,TRBV19,TGTGCCAGTAGTATGGGGGCGATCAGCAATCAGCCCCAGCATTTT,CASSMGAISNQPQHF
TRBJ1-6,.,15,.,TRBV5-4,TGTGCCAGCAGCTTGGCAGGGGTAGTGAATTCACCCCTCCACTTT,CASSLAGVVNSPLHF
TRBJ2-7,few,19,TRBD1,TRBV29-1,TGCAGCGTTTTAGAACCGGGACAGGGGGCCTTGCGGGAGGGCGCCGAGCAGTACTTC,CSVLEPGQGALREGAEQYF
TRBJ1-2,.,12,.,TRBV3-1/TRBV3-2,TGTGCCAGCAGCCAACAGAGGTATGGCTACACCTTC,CASSQQRYGYTF
TRBJ2-7,.,15,.,TRBV19,TGTGCCAGTAGTATAGAGGTTTCCAGGCACTACGAGCAGTACTTC,CASSIEVSRHYEQYF
TRBJ2-7,.,14,TRBD1,TRBV28,TGTGCCAGCAGTTCGGGACAGATCCTAGCCGAGCAGTACTTC,CASSSGQILAEQYF
TRBJ1-2,many,13,TRBD1,TRBV27,TGTGCCAGCAGTTACGGGACAGACTATGGCTACACCTTC,CASSYGTDYGYTF
TRBJ2-7,few,12,.,TRBV13,TGTGCCAGCAGCTCGGACACAAACGAGCAGTACTTC,CASSSDTNEQYF
TRBJ2-2,few,17,TRBD1,TRBV7-6,TGTGCCAGCAGCTCAGACCGGGACAGGGAGAGGGCCGGGGAGCTGTTTTTT,CASSSDRDRERAGELFF
TRBJ2-2,few,17,.,TRBV27,TGTGCCAGCAGTTACAGGGTACCCGGCCGAGGGGACGGGGAGCTGTTTTTT,CASSYRVPGRGDGELFF
TRBJ1-1,.,12,.,TRBV29-1,TGCAGCGTTGAGGGGGCGTACACTGAAGCTTTCTTT,CSVEGAYTEAFF
TRBJ1-2,.,16,.,TRBV6-1,TGTGCCAGCAGTGAACAGCGGCCCGGGAAGGGGGAAGGCTACACCTTC,CASSEQRPGKGEGYTF
TRBJ1-2,.,15,TRBD1,TRBV18,TGTGCCAGCTCACCTGGGACAGTAGCTAACTATGGCTACACCTTC,CASSPGTVANYGYTF
TRBJ2-2,.,15,.,TRBV7-9,TGTGCCAGCAGCTTAGGCGCGGGGAACACCGGGGAGCTGTTTTTT,CASSLGAGNTGELFF
TRBJ2-1,.,16,TRBD1,TRBV18,TGTGCCAGCTCACCACTAGAGACAGGGGGCTACAATGAGCAGTTCTTC,CASSPLETGGYNEQFF
TRBJ2-2,.,16,.,TRBV6-1,TGTGCCAGCAGTGAATGGTCGACTAGTTTAACCGGGGAGCTGTTTTTT,CASSEWSTSLTGELFF
TRBJ2-5,.,16,.,TRBV12-5,TGTGCTAGTGGTTTGGTACAAGGGGAACCAAAGGAGACCCAGTACTTC,CASGLVQGEPKETQYF
TRBJ2-7,.,15,.,TRBV5-1,TGCGCCAGCAGCTTGGAGGGGACAACCCTCTACGAGCAGTACTTC,CASSLEGTTLYEQYF
TRBJ1-2,.,14,.,TRBV28,TGTGCCAGCAGTTTAGCCCCTGGCAGCTATGGCTACACCTTC,CASSLAPGSYGYTF
TRBJ2-1,.,14,TRBD2,TRBV6-5,TGTGCCAGCAGGAGCGGGAGTTCGTGGGATGAGCAGTTCTTC,CASRSGSSWDEQFF
TRBJ2-1,few,19,TRBD1,TRBV30,TGTGCCTGGAGTGTCCCGGGACAGGGGCTCGAGGGCTCCTACAATGAGCAGTTCTTC,CAWSVPGQGLEGSYNEQFF
TRBJ1-5,.,13,.,TRBV6-6,TGTGCCAGCAGTCTTTACTCGGGTCAGCCCCAGCATTTT,CASSLYSGQPQHF
TRBJ1-1,.,16,.,TRBV6-5,TGTGCCAGCAGTTACATCATGACAGGTCGGAGCACTGAAGCTTTCTTT,CASSYIMTGRSTEAFF
TRBJ1-2,.,15,TRBD1,TRBV5-1,TGCGCCAGCAGCTTGGACGCAGGGGGGTTATATGGCTACACCTTC,CASSLDAGGLYGYTF
TRBJ2-6,.,17,TRBD1,TRBV7-9,TGTGCCAGCAGCTACAGGGGGATCCCCTCTGGGGCCAACGTCCTGACTTTC,CASSYRGIPSGANVLTF
TRBJ1-2,few,13,.,TRBV19,TGTGCCAGTAGTATCGCAGAACCCTATGGCTACACCTTC,CASSIAEPYGYTF
TRBJ1-4,.,15,TRBD1,TRBV2,TGTGCCAGCAGTGATGGGGACAGGGGTGGCGAAAAACTGTTTTTT,CASSDGDRGGEKLFF
TRBJ1-6,few,14,TRBD1,TRBV6-5,TGTGCCAACCGACAGGGGCCTAGTAATTCACCCCTCCACTTT,CANRQGPSNSPLHF
TRBJ2-7,.,13,TRBD2,TRBV28,TGTGCCAGCAGTTTATTAACGGGAGGGGAGCAGTACTTC,CASSLLTGGEQYF
TRBJ2-2,.,17,.,TRBV5-6,TGTGCCAGCAGCCACAATATTGAGACAGCGAACACCGGGGAGCTGTTTTTT,CASSHNIETANTGELFF
TRBJ1-1,.,14,.,TRBV18,TGTGCCAGCTCACCTACGCCTAGCAACACTGAAGCTTTCTTT,CASSPTPSNTEAFF
TRBJ1-3,.,16,TRBD1,TRBV10-3,TGTGCCATCAGTGACCCGACAGGGTTCTCTGGAAACACCATATATTTT,CAISDPTGFSGNTIYF
TRBJ1-1,.,14,.,TRBV25-1,TGTGCCAGCAGGTCGGCACAGGGGAACACTGAAGCTTTCTTT,CASRSAQGNTEAFF
TRBJ1-2,.,13,TRBD1,TRBV6-5,TGTGCCATACCCATGGAGGGGGCGCAGGGCTACACCTTC,CAIPMEGAQGYTF
TRBJ1-5,.,13,.,TRBV27,TGTGCCAGCAGTTTCGGGTTAGGTCAGCCCCAGCATTTT,CASSFGLGQPQHF
TRBJ2-3,.,13,.,TRBV7-3,TGTGCCAGCAGCTTGGACTATTCAGATACGCAGTATTTT,CASSLDYSDTQYF
TRBJ1-6,few,12,.,TRBV9,TGTGCCAGCAGCGTCGGGGTTGCACCCCTCCACTTT,CASSVGVAPLHF
TRBJ1-1,.,16,.,TRBV5-1,TGCGCCAGCAGCTTGGTGGCAGGGGATATGAACACTGAAGCTTTCTTT,CASSLVAGDMNTEAFF
TRBJ2-2,.,15,.,TRBV6-5,TGTGCCAGCGGAGCCGGGACATCGAACACCGGGGAGCTGTTTTTT,CASGAGTSNTGELFF
TRBJ2-2,.,15,.,TRBV5-1,TGCGCCAGCAGCTTCGGGACACCTAACACCGGGGAGCTGTTTTTT,CASSFGTPNTGELFF
TRBJ2-3,.,15,.,TRBV19,TGTGCCAGTAGTAGGACGGGGACTAGCACAGATACGCAGTATTTT,CASSRTGTSTDTQYF
TRBJ2-5,.,13,.,TRBV28,TGTGCCAGCAGTTTATCCATCCAAGAGACCCAGTACTTC,CASSLSIQETQYF
TRBJ2-6,.,17,.,TRBV5-6,TGTGCCAGCAGCTCCAAACAGGTTCTCTCTGGGGCCAACGTCCTGACTTTC,CASSSKQVLSGANVLTF
TRBJ2-2,.,14,.,TRBV19,TGTGCCAGTAGTATGGCAGGGCGTGGCGGGGAGCTGTTTTTT,CASSMAGRGGELFF
TRBJ2-1,.,13,.,TRBV9,TGTGCCAGCAGCGGGAGGGCCACCAATGAGCAGTTCTTC,CASSGRATNEQFF
TRBJ1-6,few,14,.,TRBV7-2,TGTGCCAGCAGCCAAGGGACTGTCAATTCACCCCTCCACTTT,CASSQGTVNSPLHF
TRBJ1-5,.,13,.,TRBV29-1,TGCAGCGTTCGCGACAGGTTGGGGCAGCCCCAGCATTTT,CSVRDRLGQPQHF
TRBJ2-7,.,15,TRBD2,TRBV5-1,TGCGCCAGCAGCTTGACGGCGGGAGGGGGCTACGAGCAGTACTTC,CASSLTAGGGYEQYF
TRBJ2-3,.,15,.,TRBV5-1,TGCGCCAGCAGCTTGGTACAGCCTAGCCGTGGTACGCAGTATTTT,CASSLVQPSRGTQYF
TRBJ1-1,.,16,.,TRBV7-2,TGTGCCAGCAGAACAAGCGGGCGGGCTGTTAACACTGAAGCTTTCTTT,CASRTSGRAVNTEAFF